The 22 T cell receptor beta chains in this list originate from one sample, sequenced in a study of blood T cell repertoires in COVID-19. Only in-frame clones appear in the TCRdb table, and some are missing; sequencing was by immunoSEQ multiplex PCR. Found here are roughly 43,000 clones, approximately 85% of them singletons; the top ten hold 10% to 15%. Sequencing input: peripheral blood. These receptor sequences come from a human donor in a cohort sampled during active COVID-19.

The chain is built from TRBV3-1 (or the pseudogene TRBV3-2) and TRBJ2-7; 7 nucleotides match TRBD1. The CDR3 is 13 amino acids. V was pared by 4 bases and J by 3 bases, with 3 bases of the junction left unmatched. The germline V gene encodes CDR1 LGHDT and CDR2 YNNKEL (reference sequence). The CDR3 reads CASSRGTDYEQYF. CDR3 coding DNA: TGTGCCAGCAGCCGAGGGACAGACTACGAGCAGTACTTC.

The rearrangement uses TRBV5-5 and TRBJ1-2; 11 nucleotides align to TRBD1. The CDR3 runs to 16 residues. The V gene's germline CDR1 is SGHKS and CDR2 YYEKEE (reference sequence). The ends lost 4 bases at V and 8 bases at J; junction bases unmatched: 13. The CDR3: CASSTYAGTGGSGYTF. The CDR3 DNA follows: TGTGCCAGCAGCACCTATGCCGGGACAGGGGGATCCGGCTACACCTTC.

CDR3 DNA sequence: TGTGCCAGCAGTGAGGCTAGTCGCACCGGGGAGCTGTTTTTT. This sequence encodes CASSEASRTGELFF. V and J are TRBV19 and TRBJ2-2; the D is unclear. CDR3 length: 14 residues. Trimming left V 9 bases short and J 4 bases short, with 15 bases between. CDR1 is LNHDA and CDR2 is SQIVND in the germline V gene (reference sequence).

The rearrangement joins TRBV7-9 to TRBJ1-5; possible D gene TRBD1, 5 bases. This CDR3 is built from 13 residues. Germline lookup yields CDR1 SEHNR and CDR2 FQNEAQ (reference sequence). V lost 1 base and J lost 4, with 5 bases in between. The chain's CDR3 is CASSLGQNQPQHF. CDR3 coding DNA: TGTGCCAGCAGCTTAGGACAGAATCAGCCCCAGCATTTT.

This clone occurred once. V and J are TRBV19 and TRBJ2-1; a weak D match, TRBD2 (5 bases). Per the germline V gene, CDR1 is LNHDA and CDR2 is SQIVND (reference sequence). The V and J ends lost 6 bases and 10 bases respectively, with 16 bases between them. The CDR3 totals 13 residues. The DNA for the CDR3 is TGTGCCAGTAGGGGAGAACCCATGCGCGAGCAGTTCTTC. The encoded protein is CASRGEPMREQFF.

This clone was observed a single time. The rearrangement joins TRBV20-1 to TRBJ2-2; 9 nucleotides agree with TRBD1. This CDR3 has 16 amino acids. Germline loops: CDR1 DFQATT, CDR2 SNEGSKA (reference sequence). With 3 bases clipped from V and 10 bases from J, the junction kept 15 bases outside the gene matches. The CDR3 nucleotides read TGCAGTGCTAGTTCCGGACAGGGGAGATCTAGGGAGGAGCTGTTTTTT. Amino acid sequence: CSASSGQGRSREELFF.

The V gene is TRBV10-3, the J gene TRBJ1-1; no clear D gene. V was clipped by 0 bases and J by 3 bases, with 8 bases between them. The CDR3 is 14 amino acids. The germline gives CDR1 ENHRY, CDR2 SYGVKD. CDR3 in DNA: TGTGCCATCAGTGAGTCAGCCGGGGACACTGAAGCTTTCTTT. Translated: CAISESAGDTEAFF.

This clone was counted only a few times. The V and J genes are TRBV6-6 and TRBJ1-6, with D uncertain. V lost 3 bases, J lost 6 bases, and 9 bases lay in between. CDR3 length equals 14 residues. CDR1 is MNHNY and CDR2 is SVGAGI in the germline V gene (reference sequence). CDR3 sequence: CASSYPELNSPLHF. The CDR3 region has the DNA TGTGCCAGCAGTTATCCGGAGCTTAATTCACCCCTCCACTTT.

This clone appeared a single time. The chain has TRBV10-3 and TRBJ1-1, with 7 bases lining up with TRBD1. Germline lookup yields CDR1 ENHRY and CDR2 SYGVKD. V lost 6 bases and J lost 1; bases outside the gene matches: 17. The CDR3 runs 18 residues. In DNA form, the CDR3 reads TGTGCCATCAGGGGCCGCCGGCAGGGGGAACCTTCGAACACTGAAGCTTTCTTT. It translates to CAIRGRRQGEPSNTEAFF.

The V call is TRBV5-1, the J call TRBJ2-2, with TRBD1 matching over 7 bases. CDR1 and CDR2 from the germline V gene are SGHRS and YFSETQ. The CDR3 has 15 residues. J lost 9 bases, V lost 4 bases, and 12 bases had no gene match. This chain's CDR3 is CASSATGALGRELFF. CDR3 in DNA: TGCGCCAGCAGCGCTACAGGGGCCTTAGGGAGGGAGCTGTTTTTT.

The chain carries TRBV6-5 and TRBJ1-5, with D possibly being TRBD1 (6 bases). Germline CDR1 reads MNHEY; CDR2 reads SVGAGI. V shed 6 bases and J shed 4 bases, with 13 bases lying between them. This CDR3 has 14 residues. The CDR3 region is CASRKGGGNQPQHF. The CDR3 DNA reads as TGTGCCAGCAGAAAGGGAGGGGGGAATCAGCCCCAGCATTTT.

A single count supports this clone. The V and J genes are TRBV6-5 and TRBJ2-7; D unresolved. The CDR3 contains 11 residues. V lost 10 bases, J lost 4 bases, and 11 bases lay in between. Germline V lookup: CDR1 MNHEY, CDR2 SVGAGI. CDR3 coding DNA: TGTGCCACCTCGCTCCGGTACGAGCAGTACTTC. This sequence encodes CATSLRYEQYF.

This chain links TRBV2 with TRBJ2-5; possible D gene TRBD2, 5 bases. This CDR3 is 13 amino acids long. Germline CDR1 reads SNHLY; CDR2 reads FYNNEI. Trimming removed 6 bases from V and 9 bases from J, with 17 bases in between. Written as DNA, the CDR3 is TGTGCCAGCAGCCCCGCTAGCCGGGGTTCCCAGTACTTC. Its protein is CASSPASRGSQYF.

The DNA for the CDR3 is TGTGCCAGCAGCCCGCGGGACAGAAGAGCCTACGAGCAGTACTTC. This encodes CASSPRDRRAYEQYF. The chain employs TRBV7-9 and TRBJ2-7; D possibly corresponds to TRBD1 (7 bases). V was pared by 5 bases and J by 2 bases, with 16 bases between. CDR1 SEHNR and CDR2 FQNEAQ come from the germline V gene (reference sequence). CDR3 length: 15 amino acids.

The chain uses TRBV27 and TRBJ2-6; D gene uncertain. The CDR3 is 13 residues long. The V gene lost 6 bases and the J gene lost 7 bases, with 10 bases spanning the gap. Germline V gene data show CDR1 as MNHEY and CDR2 as SMNVEV (reference sequence). CDR3 in amino acids: CASSSQVANVLTF. As DNA, the CDR3 is TGTGCCAGCAGCTCCCAGGTTGCCAACGTCCTGACTTTC.

The chain links TRBV9 to TRBJ1-5; 7 nucleotides match TRBD1. The CDR3 spans 14 residues. The ends lost 4 bases at V and 5 bases at J; junction bases unmatched: 6. Germline CDR1 is SGDLS and CDR2 is YYNGEE. CDR3: CASSLMTGYQPQHF. Here the CDR3 DNA reads TGTGCCAGCAGCTTAATGACAGGGTATCAGCCCCAGCATTTT.

This chain links TRBV28 with TRBJ1-5; TRBD1 is a possible D gene (5 bases). Trimming cost V 5 bases and J 7 bases, with 15 bases left between them. The CDR3 consists of 14 residues. Germline V CDR1 and CDR2: MDHEN, SYDVKM. The CDR3 bases are TGTGCCAGCAGTCTGGGGAGGACAAGACAGCCCCAGCATTTT. It codes for CASSLGRTRQPQHF.

This clone was observed a few times. This rearrangement joins TRBV11-2 to TRBJ2-3; maybe TRBD1 (6 bases). Germline V gene lookup returns CDR1 SGHAT and CDR2 FQNNGV. V lost 5 bases and J 5 bases, leaving 8 bases between the germline ends. This CDR3 is 12 amino acids long. The CDR3 coding sequence is TGTGCCAGCAGCCCGGACAGAGATACGCAGTATTTT. This gives the protein CASSPDRDTQYF.

The V gene is TRBV3-1 (or the pseudogene TRBV3-2), the J gene TRBJ2-1; 7 positions agree with TRBD2. Trimming took 0 bases from V and 15 from J; bases not matched to a gene: 17. Germline assignment: CDR1 LGHDT and CDR2 YNNKEL (reference sequence). This CDR3 comprises 16 residues. The CDR3 protein is CASSQEPLGVAGVLFF. The CDR3 coding sequence is TGTGCCAGCAGCCAAGAGCCCCTGGGGGTGGCGGGGGTTTTGTTCTTC.

This clone came up once. The rearrangement links TRBV2 to TRBJ1-6; D perhaps matches TRBD1 (6 bases). Deletions cut 5 bases from V and 6 bases from J, with 20 bases between. In germline, CDR1 is SNHLY, CDR2 FYNNEI. CDR3 length equals 17 residues. CDR3: CASSFDRPTMGNSPLHF. As DNA, the CDR3 is TGTGCCAGCAGTTTTGACAGGCCCACCATGGGTAATTCACCCCTCCACTTT. The full variable domain, completed using reference TRBV2 and TRBJ1-6, is EPEVTQTPSHQVTQMGQEVILRCVPISNHLYFYWYRQILGQKVEFLVSFYNNEISEKSEIFDDQFSVERPDGSNFTLKIRSTKLEDSAMYFCASSFDRPTMGNSPLHFGNGTRLTVT.

The chain uses TRBV7-6 and TRBJ2-2, with 15 bases matching TRBD2. The CDR3 contains 18 residues. The trim removed 5 bases at V and 5 bases at J, leaving 9 bases unmatched. Germline assignment: CDR1 SGHVS and CDR2 FNYEAQ. The CDR3 DNA is TGTGCCAGCAGCCCGAATAGGGGACTAGCGGGGGGTACCGGGGAGCTGTTTTTT. Its translation: CASSPNRGLAGGTGELFF.

The V gene is TRBV2, the J gene TRBJ2-3; 7 positions match TRBD2. Germline trimming cut 4 bases from V and 6 bases from J; bases unmatched to any gene: 7. The CDR3 is 14 residues long. Germline CDR1 reads SNHLY; CDR2 reads FYNNEI. The CDR3 nucleotides read TGTGCCAGCAGTGGACTAGCCGGTGGGGATACGCAGTATTTT. Translated: CASSGLAGGDTQYF.